This is a list of T cell receptor beta chains from one sample in a study of blood T cell repertoires in COVID-19. The repertoire was sequenced with immunoSEQ multiplex PCR; TCRdb's copy has only in-frame clones and lacks some. The sample holds more than 250,000 clones; about 92% are singletons and the top ten take around 18%. Sample: PBMCs or T cells enriched from blood (not recorded which). All receptors come from a woman aged 25 to 39 who had recovered from COVID-19. Both conserved end residues are part of each CDR3. The D gene is left open where the match is weak.

J,D,V,DNA,CDR3
TRBJ2-1,.,TRBV7-2,TGTGCCAGCAGCTTAATATCCTACAATGAGCAGTTCTTC,CASSLISYNEQFF
TRBJ1-5,.,TRBV28,TGTGCCAGCAGTTTACCCGCAGGGCGTAGCAATCAGCCCCAGCATTTT,CASSLPAGRSNQPQHF
TRBJ2-7,TRBD1,TRBV12-3/TRBV12-4,TGTGCCAGCAGCCGGGACAGGGCAGACGAGCAGTACTTC,CASSRDRADEQYF
TRBJ2-7,.,TRBV19,TGTGCCAGTAGTATAACCCCTACCTACGAGCAGTACTTC,CASSITPTYEQYF
TRBJ2-1,TRBD2,TRBV27,TGTGCCAGCGGGATAGCGGGAGCGGGGAGGAATGAGCAGTTCTTC,CASGIAGAGRNEQFF
TRBJ2-7,.,TRBV6-2/TRBV6-3,TGTGCCAGCAGTTACGAGGACAGAGTGGCCTACGAGCAGTACTTC,CASSYEDRVAYEQYF
TRBJ2-1,TRBD2,TRBV7-3,TGTGCCAGCAGCTCTAGCGGGAGGGCCGATGAGCAGTTCTTC,CASSSSGRADEQFF
TRBJ2-5,TRBD2,TRBV7-9,TGTGCCAGCAGCTCGGGACTAGCGGGAGTCGGAGAGACCCAGTACTTC,CASSSGLAGVGETQYF
TRBJ1-2,TRBD1,TRBV28,TGTGCCAGCAATTCACCCCGGGACAGCATCTATGGCTACACCTTC,CASNSPRDSIYGYTF
TRBJ1-4,TRBD1,TRBV10-3,TGTGCCATCAGCCGGGACAGGGCAGGAACTAATGAAAAACTGTTTTTT,CAISRDRAGTNEKLFF
TRBJ2-6,TRBD1,TRBV6-5,TGTGCCAGCAGACAGGGGGGGGCCAACGTCCTGACTTTC,CASRQGGANVLTF
TRBJ1-1,.,TRBV6-4,TGTGCCATCCTAGGGGATTTTACTGAAGCTTTCTTT,CAILGDFTEAFF
TRBJ1-6,TRBD1,TRBV7-9,TGTGCCAGCAGCGGACAGGGAGGGTTTGAATCACCCCTCCACTTT,CASSGQGGFESPLHF
TRBJ1-5,.,TRBV6-4,TGTGCCAGCAGCTATCCTGGGCCCCAGCATTTT,CASSYPGPQHF
TRBJ1-5,.,TRBV7-9,TGTGCCAGCAGCTCAGCCGCGGGCAGCAATCAGCCCCAGCATTTT,CASSSAAGSNQPQHF
TRBJ1-3,.,TRBV2,TGTGCCAGCAAGGAACTCCACAGCTCTGGAAACACCATATATTTT,CASKELHSSGNTIYF
TRBJ2-2,.,TRBV7-6,TGTGCCAGCAGCTTACGGACTCTCGGGGAGCTGTTTTTT,CASSLRTLGELFF